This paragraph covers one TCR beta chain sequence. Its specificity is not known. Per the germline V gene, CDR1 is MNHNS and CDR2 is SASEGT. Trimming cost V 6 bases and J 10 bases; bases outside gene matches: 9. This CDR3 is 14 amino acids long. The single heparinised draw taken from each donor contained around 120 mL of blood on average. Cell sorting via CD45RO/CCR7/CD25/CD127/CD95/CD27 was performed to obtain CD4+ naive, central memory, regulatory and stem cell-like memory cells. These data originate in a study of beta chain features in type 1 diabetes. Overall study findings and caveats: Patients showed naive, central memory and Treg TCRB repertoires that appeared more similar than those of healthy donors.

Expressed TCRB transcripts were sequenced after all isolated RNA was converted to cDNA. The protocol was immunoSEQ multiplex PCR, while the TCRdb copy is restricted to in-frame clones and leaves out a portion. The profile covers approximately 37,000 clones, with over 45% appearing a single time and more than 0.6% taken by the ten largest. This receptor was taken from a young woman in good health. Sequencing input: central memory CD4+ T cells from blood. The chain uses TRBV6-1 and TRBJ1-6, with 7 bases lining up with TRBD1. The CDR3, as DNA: TGTGCCAGCAGGGAGACAGGGTTAAAATCACCCCTCCACTTT. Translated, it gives CASRETGLKSPLHF.